This T cell receptor beta chain was sequenced during a study of healthy donors' naive CD4 and CD8 T cells. Study-level background: Donors came from three age groups: 20-25, 40-50 and 60-70 years. A new alpha primer set targeted every functional IMGT alpha variant.

Sorting defined naive CD4+ as CD4+CD8-CD45RO-CD45RA+ and naive CD8+ as CD8+CD4-CD45RA+CD27bright. The CDR3 is made up of 14 amino acids. The ends lost 7 bases at V and 3 bases at J; junction bases unmatched: 4. Germline V gene lookup returns CDR1 SQVTM and CDR2 ANQGSEA. Starting from about 0.55 ug of total RNA, TCR libraries were made with linear amplification. MiXCR was run by TCRdb on the reads, yielding one entry per CDR3 protein. The table shows around 200,000 distinct CDR3 sequences, with around 70% occurring only once. The TCR comes from a pool of human donors in good health; the sample pools cells from several healthy donors. Sequenced input: naive CD4+ and CD8+ T cells sorted from blood, pooled from several donors. The rearrangement links TRBV29-1 to TRBJ2-2, with TRBD1 matching over 11 bases. Here the CDR3 reads CSAGDRGYTGELFF. The CDR3 DNA sequence: TGCAGCGCTGGGGACAGGGGGTACACCGGGGAGCTGTTTTTT.